The 16 T cell receptor beta chains presented below share a single source sample, sequenced in a study of T cells in Graves' hyperthyroidism and ophthalmopathy. From RNA transcripts, TCR beta CDR3 regions were amplified. HTBI primers were the set used in a first-round RT-PCR of the TCR CDR3. MiXCR, run by TCRdb on the multiplex PCR reads, gives a single entry per CDR3 protein. The table shows about 610,000 distinct CDR3 sequences, with 14% to 15% occurring only once. Specimen: blood. These receptors originate from a woman aged 40 to 49 with Graves' ophthalmopathy.

The table lists this clonotype with many counts. The V and J genes are TRBV27 and TRBJ1-1; TRBD1 might be the D (6 bases). Germline CDR1 is MNHEY and CDR2 is SMNVEV (reference sequence). The CDR3 extends over 14 amino acids. The V and J ends lost 2 bases and 6 bases respectively, with 13 bases between them. Here the CDR3 reads CASSLNQGMAEAFF. The CDR3 bases are TGTGCCAGCAGTTTAAACCAGGGGATGGCTGAAGCTTTCTTT.

The sample holds many counts of this clonotype. The genes are TRBV28 and TRBJ2-7; a possible D gene is TRBD1 (6 bases). Germline assignment: CDR1 MDHEN and CDR2 SYDVKM. The CDR3 covers 12 residues. V dropped 4 bases and J dropped 6 bases, with 10 bases sitting between them. The CDR3 nucleotides are TGTGCCAGCAGTTCCGGACAGTCCGAGCAGTACTTC. It translates to CASSSGQSEQYF.

This clonotype was seen ten or more times. The genes are TRBV27 and TRBJ2-7; 9 bases agree with TRBD2. CDR1 is MNHEY, CDR2 SMNVEV, per germline (reference sequence). V dropped 5 bases and J dropped 4; count of bases not matched to a gene: 12. The CDR3 sequence is 16 residues long. This CDR3 reads CASSLSGGPLMYEQYF. Here the CDR3 DNA reads TGTGCCAGCAGTCTTAGCGGGGGCCCCCTCATGTACGAGCAGTACTTC.

This clonotype was recorded many times. The chain uses TRBV28 and TRBJ2-7; a possible D gene is TRBD1 (5 bases). V was pared by 3 bases and J by 2 bases, with 17 bases between. Germline V CDR1 and CDR2: MDHEN, SYDVKM. The CDR3 totals 16 residues. The CDR3 DNA reads as TGTGCCAGCAGTTTGTCCCAGGGCGGCAGCGCCTACGAGCAGTACTTC. It translates to CASSLSQGGSAYEQYF.

In this sample, this clonotype turned up many times. The chain carries TRBV10-1 and TRBJ2-2; 7 nucleotides match TRBD2. The CDR3 has 13 amino acids. Germline loops: CDR1 WNHNN, CDR2 SYGVQD (reference sequence). Unmatched junction bases numbered 5, after V lost 8 bases and J lost 5 bases. CDR3 DNA sequence: TGCGCCAGCGGGGGAGGGATAACCGGGGAGCTGTTTTTT. It encodes CASGGGITGELFF.

The V gene is TRBV28, the J gene TRBJ1-1, with D possibly being TRBD1 (5 bases). The germline V and J ends were trimmed by 4 bases and 7 bases, with 19 bases remaining between them. Germline CDR1 and CDR2: MDHEN and SYDVKM. This CDR3 region has 15 residues. The CDR3 reads CASSSPGGGRSEAFF. The CDR3 bases are TGTGCCAGCAGTTCCCCGGGGGGGGGACGAAGTGAAGCTTTCTTT.

In its sample, this clonotype was seen a few times. This chain uses TRBV19 with TRBJ1-1; 8 bases map to TRBD1. The V segment lost 6 bases and the J segment 6 bases; nucleotides outside the gene matches: 15. The V gene's germline CDR1 is LNHDA and CDR2 SQIVND (reference sequence). The CDR3 runs to 16 residues. CDR3 region: CASSPRGDRHGPEAFF. For the CDR3, the DNA is TGTGCCAGTAGCCCACGGGGGGACAGGCATGGGCCTGAAGCTTTCTTT. The full variable domain, completed using reference TRBV19 and TRBJ1-1, is DGGITQSPKYLFRKEGQNVTLSCEQNLNHDAMYWYRQDPGQGLRLIYYSQIVNDFQKGDIAEGYSVSREKKESFPLTVTSAQKNPTAFYLCASSPRGDRHGPEAFFGQGTRLTVV.

The table lists this clonotype with a few counts. This chain joins TRBV2 and TRBJ2-7, with D possibly TRBD1 on 6 matching bases. The V gene lost 4 bases and the J gene lost 7 bases, with 23 bases spanning the gap. CDR1 and CDR2 from the germline V gene are SNHLY and FYNNEI. The CDR3 has 16 amino acids. CDR3: CASSGQINRESWEQYF. CDR3 nucleotide sequence: TGTGCCAGCAGTGGTCAAATTAACAGGGAATCTTGGGAGCAGTACTTC.

This clonotype was recorded at least ten times. This chain uses TRBV19 with TRBJ2-7, with D uncertain. V shed 5 bases and J shed 0 bases, with 14 bases lying between them. This CDR3 has 15 amino acids. Germline CDR1 reads LNHDA; CDR2 reads SQIVND (reference sequence). The CDR3 sequence is CASSPSVWDSYEQYF. For the CDR3, the DNA is TGTGCCAGTAGTCCGAGTGTATGGGACTCCTACGAGCAGTACTTC.

This clonotype was counted ten times or more. At one of its ends the junction is not consistent with the germline gene, which may arise from a read error. The rearrangement links TRBV12-3 or TRBV12-4 to TRBJ2-7; TRBD1 matches at 7 bases. This CDR3 comprises 14 residues. CDR3 sequence (DNA): TGTGCCTGCAGAGACCGGGACAGTCCCAACGAGCAGTACTTC. Translation: CACRDRDSPNEQYF.

The table lists this clonotype with many counts. CDR3 sequence: CASSGGFGYTF. The CDR3 nucleotides read TGTGCCAGCAGTGGGGGATTTGGCTACACCTTC. The rearrangement uses TRBV28 and TRBJ1-2; possibly TRBD1 for D (5 bases). This CDR3 region has 11 residues. V shed 5 bases and J shed 7 bases, with 8 bases lying between them. Germline lookup yields CDR1 MDHEN and CDR2 SYDVKM.

The table lists this clonotype with many counts. The J gene is TRBJ2-5, the V gene TRBV7-9, with D tentatively TRBD2 (6 bases). The V and J ends lost 5 bases and 2 bases respectively, with 15 bases between them. Germline-derived CDR1 and CDR2 are SEHNR and FQNEAQ (reference sequence). The CDR3 sequence is 15 residues long. Here the CDR3 reads CASSNSLLAQETQYF. CDR3 coding DNA: TGTGCCAGCAGCAACAGCCTCCTAGCGCAAGAGACCCAGTACTTC.

This clonotype was recorded at least ten times. The V call is TRBV7-2, the J call TRBJ1-2, with D tentatively TRBD1 (5 bases). V lost 5 bases to trimming and J lost 6 bases, with 13 bases between them. This CDR3 is built from 13 residues. Germline loops: CDR1 SGHTA, CDR2 FQGNSA. CDR3 amino acids: CASSQGVENGYTF. The DNA of the CDR3 is TGTGCCAGCAGCCAAGGGGTGGAGAATGGCTACACCTTC. The whole variable domain, remainder taken from reference TRBV7-2 and TRBJ1-2, is GAGVSQSPSNKVTEKGKDVELRCDPISGHTALYWYRQSLGQGLEFLIYFQGNSAPDKSGLPSDRFSAERTGGSVSTLTIQRTQQEDSAVYLCASSQGVENGYTFGSGTRLTVV.

This clonotype showed up many times. The CDR3 DNA sequence: TGTGCCAGCAGCCCGGGCAGGGTGGAGACCCAGTACTTC. Translating gives CASSPGRVETQYF. This chain joins TRBV12-3 or TRBV12-4 and TRBJ2-5, with TRBD1 as a possible D gene (5 bases). V was pared by 6 bases and J by 5 bases, with 13 bases between. This CDR3 spans 13 amino acids.

In its sample, this clonotype was seen many times. The V call is TRBV7-8, the J call TRBJ2-7; unclear D gene. V was shortened by 0 bases and J by 5 bases, with 5 bases between the two germline ends. The CDR3 is 12 amino acids. Germline loops: CDR1 SGHVS, CDR2 FQNEAQ. The CDR3 reads CASSLARDEQYF. The CDR3 DNA reads TGTGCCAGCAGCTTAGCCCGAGACGAGCAGTACTTC. The full variable domain, completed using reference TRBV7-8 and TRBJ2-7, is GAGVSQSPRYKVAKRGQDVALRCDPISGHVSLFWYQQALGQGPEFLTYFQNEAQLDKSGLPSDRFFAERPEGSVSTLKIQRTQQEDSAVYLCASSLARDEQYFGPGTRLTVT.

Notes on this clonotype: One end of the junction fails to match germline, which may point to a read error. The chain has TRBV6-1 and TRBJ2-7; TRBD2 matches at 14 bases. This CDR3 is 16 amino acids long. From germline, CDR1 is MNHNS and CDR2 SASEGT. CDR3 nucleotides: TGTGCCAGCAGTGAATTTGGGACTAGCGGGAGTCACGAGCAGCACTTC. It is translated as CASSEFGTSGSHEQHF.